This T cell receptor beta chain was sequenced during a study of T cell responses to AZD1222 COVID-19 vaccine. Study-level background: Second-dose recipients at about 4 or about 12 weeks were treated as one pooled group. The study, taken as a whole, reports: White British donors predominated, females outnumbered males, and clonal diversity was possibly underestimated. Baseline serostatus was positive in only six AZD1222 recipients. Close to half of spike-specific TCRs reportedly recognize unmutated variant regions.

The germline V and J ends were trimmed by 1 base and 7 bases, with 14 bases remaining between them. Germline lookup yields CDR1 LGHDT and CDR2 YNNKEL (reference sequence). The CDR3 has 15 amino acids. Assay: immunoSEQ multiplex PCR; the TCRdb copy retains only in-frame clones and omits some. The sample lists about 130,000 clones, about 90% seen once, with about 2.1% in the top ten. This clone was seen just once. The target antigen is unknown. The receptor was isolated from an adult in good health. The chain has TRBV3-1 (or the pseudogene TRBV3-2) and TRBJ1-5; tentative D call: TRBD1 (6 bases). The sample consisted of peripheral blood, taken on day 0 of AZD1222 vaccination. The CDR3 spells CASSQVPGARQPQHF. The CDR3 coding sequence is TGTGCCAGCAGCCAAGTCCCGGGGGCAAGGCAGCCCCAGCATTTT.